These T cell receptor beta chains were read from a single sample in a study of shared clonotypes between healthy human individuals. Profiled with immunoSEQ multiplex PCR; TCRdb holds only in-frame clones, not every one. The table shows some 2,000,000 clones, with about 95% occurring only once. Material: naive CD8+ T cells sorted from blood. All receptors derive from a man younger than 35 in good health. CDR3s include the opening cysteine and the closing phenylalanine or tryptophan.

v_gene	j_gene	CDR3aa
TRBV7-9	TRBJ2-7	CASSLGLGEQYF
TRBV11-2	TRBJ2-2	CASSLGTSHPGELFF
TRBV7-9	TRBJ1-6	CASSLVGGVSPLHF
TRBV30	TRBJ2-3	CAWSAHGGFSTDTQYF
TRBV4-2	TRBJ1-1	CASSPGPGPTEAFF
TRBV21-1	TRBJ2-7	CASSKSGVVTGYEQYF
TRBV9	TRBJ2-3	CASSVSSTSALGADTQYF
TRBV5-1	TRBJ1-1	CASSLGTATEAFF
TRBV30	TRBJ1-2	CAWSVWGSGGYTF
TRBV6-5	TRBJ1-4	CASRQGANEKLFF
TRBV5-4	TRBJ2-2	CASTFFPPTGELFF
TRBV4-1	TRBJ2-7	CASSAGQGPYEQYF
TRBV5-6	TRBJ2-3	CASSLWLAGIADTQYF
TRBV27	TRBJ2-7	CASSLGTGSSYEQYF
TRBV2	TRBJ2-7	CATRLVLGEQYF
TRBV7-9	TRBJ1-1	CASQGESLTEAFF
TRBV2	TRBJ2-5	CASSEFLSRGAQETQYF
TRBV27	TRBJ1-2	CASSIQGGGNGYTF
TRBV9	TRBJ2-3	CASSVDGTGVTDTQYF
TRBV11-2	TRBJ2-2	CASSLGQGEGTGELFF
TRBV6-5	TRBJ2-1	CASSITGYNEQFF
TRBV10-2	TRBJ2-3	CASSSVSRELTDTQYF
TRBV13	TRBJ1-4	CASSLGGQGFGNEKLFF
TRBV6-5	TRBJ1-1	CASSYALGGTEAFF
TRBV7-6	TRBJ2-7	CASSLASSGAPTYEQYF
TRBV7-2	TRBJ2-3	CASSLDYSSTDTQYF
TRBV9	TRBJ2-7	CASSVGGIRWEQYF
TRBV18	TRBJ2-1	CASSPPLAGGHLFF
TRBV7-3	TRBJ2-1	CASSPPGGNEQFF
TRBV9	TRBJ2-3	CASSADLAGALTDTQYF
TRBV6-5	TRBJ2-2	CASSPLAGGTGELFF
TRBV4-1	TRBJ1-2	CASSRQGGNYGYTF
TRBV7-2	TRBJ1-1	CASSLNYATEAFF
TRBV7-3	TRBJ2-3	CASSMLAHRADTQYF
TRBV2	TRBJ1-6	CASSPIPGQGNSPLHF
TRBV5-8	TRBJ2-6	CASSLKPGQISSGANVLTF
TRBV9	TRBJ2-1	CASSVIAMDEQFF
TRBV5-5	TRBJ2-7	CASSFFPDEQYF
TRBV29-1	TRBJ1-1	CSVETPDRGTEAFF
TRBV2	TRBJ2-5	CASSEGTSRETQYF
TRBV5-1	TRBJ2-3	CASSLWTGKDTQYF
TRBV7-9	TRBJ2-7	CASSLEPSMGEQYF
TRBV7-2	TRBJ1-6	CASSFGQGPLFSPLHF
TRBV11-2	TRBJ2-7	CASSLGVSGRLNRPYEQYF
TRBV30	TRBJ1-1	CAWGTGEGTEAFF
TRBV13	TRBJ2-7	CASSPGGTSGNYEQYF
TRBV6-5	TRBJ2-1	CASSYSIGGEYNEQFF
TRBV21-1	TRBJ2-2	CASSSRREVPAGELFF
TRBV10-1	TRBJ1-1	CASSEYQGASEAFF
TRBV19	TRBJ1-1	CASSILGTEAFF